This TCR beta chain was captured in a study of T cells in localized non-small cell lung cancer (dated by TCRdb to about 2020). In terms of the full investigation: Comparing tumors with uninvolved tumor-adjacent lungs, the study looked at the T cell repertoires of fewer than 250 patients with early-stage NSCLC. All 236 NSCLC patients in the cohort were treatment-naive and had localized lung tumors that were resected. The mean age of the NSCLC patients was roughly 63 years, with about 130 men and 100 to 110 women.

On this clone: Its specific antigen is unknown. One base away there is no much larger clone; base qualities are not given.

What the work shows at the level of the full study, not this receptor alone: Longer overall survival was associated with higher T cell density in blood, whereas shorter survival was associated with higher clonality in adjacent lung. Because the study design was exploratory, TCR variables were selected using unadjusted p-values without false-discovery rate correction. A median of approximately 50 of the top 100 tumor clones turned up in the paired uninvolved adjacent lung, and 28 of those clones also ranked among the top 100 of that same adjacent lung. The highest T cell clonality was observed in uninvolved tumor-adjacent lung, where clonality exceeded that of tumor, suggesting that antigenic responses were more focused in uninvolved tumor-adjacent lung. Because multi-region tumor sequencing was not done, intratumor heterogeneity could not be ruled out.

At diagnosis, peripheral blood, uninvolved tumor-adjacent lung and tumor were collected and were preserved as a mix of fresh-frozen and FFPE material. For TCR repertoire profiling, blood samples were analyzed in the form of peripheral blood mononuclear cells. CDR1 and CDR2 were assigned from the germline V gene (reference sequence) as MNHEY and SMNVEV. The CDR3 sequence holds 16 residues, the cysteine and phenylalanine included. Just the 48-base CDR3 DNA is kept, in frame starting at base 1. The junction shows trimming of 6 bases on V and 0 bases on J, and the gene matches do not reach 8 bases of it. TCR beta CDR3 regions were sequenced from DNA using the immunoSEQ Assay. Per the original workflow: T cell density was computed as TCR beta template counts normalized to usable DNA estimated by amplifying housekeeping genes. Richness was estimated using the preseqR package, with extrapolation to 400,000 templates for PBMC samples and to 120,000 templates for tissue samples. Clonality was defined by subtracting Pielou's evenness from one. Tissue-enriched TCRs were identified by differential abundance testing using productive amino-acid clonotypes, minimum total count 5 and alpha 0.1. The Jaccard Index and the Morisita Overlap Index were used to measure how much the repertoires overlapped between compartments. TCR beta CDR3s were clustered by GLIPH together with public tetramer-defined viral CDR3s, and at least three viral sequences plus V-gene enrichment were required for viral motifs. The source is immuneACCESS, and TCRdb retained only in-frame sequences with V and J called. Part of the clones is not carried over; for the studies checked, unresolved V genes explain less than half of this, and the remainder is unexplained. Clonal size and the V and J genes are those of that table, whereas D and trimming came from the DNA. The sample has 35,000 to 50,000 clones on record, more than 75% of them singletons. The top ten hold almost 6.5% of the sample.

The specimen was peripheral blood, collected before any cancer treatment. The receptor chain draws on TRBV27 and TRBJ2-1; TRBD1 fits 7 bases in the junction. This clonotype originated in a man aged 40-75 years with stage I lung adenocarcinoma. CDR3 loop: CASSFSRDSSYNEQFF. The sequence in DNA is TGTGCCAGCAGCTTCTCCCGGGACAGCTCCTACAATGAGCAGTTCTTC.